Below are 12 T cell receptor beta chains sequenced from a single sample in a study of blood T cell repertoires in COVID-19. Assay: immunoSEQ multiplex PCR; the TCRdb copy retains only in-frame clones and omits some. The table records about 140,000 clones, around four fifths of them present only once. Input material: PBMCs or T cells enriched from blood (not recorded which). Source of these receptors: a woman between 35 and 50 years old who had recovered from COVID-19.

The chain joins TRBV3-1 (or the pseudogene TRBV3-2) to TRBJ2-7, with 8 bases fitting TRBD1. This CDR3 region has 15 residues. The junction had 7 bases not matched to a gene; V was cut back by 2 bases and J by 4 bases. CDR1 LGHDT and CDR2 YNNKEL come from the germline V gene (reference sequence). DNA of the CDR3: TGTGCCAGCAGCCAAAATGCCCGGACAGGGTACGAGCAGTACTTC. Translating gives CASSQNARTGYEQYF.

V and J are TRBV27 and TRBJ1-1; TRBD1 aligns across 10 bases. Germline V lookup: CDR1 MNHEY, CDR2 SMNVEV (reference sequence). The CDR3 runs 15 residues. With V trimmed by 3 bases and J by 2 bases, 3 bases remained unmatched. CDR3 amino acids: CASSFDRGPNTEAFF. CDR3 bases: TGTGCCAGCAGTTTCGACAGGGGGCCTAACACTGAAGCTTTCTTT.

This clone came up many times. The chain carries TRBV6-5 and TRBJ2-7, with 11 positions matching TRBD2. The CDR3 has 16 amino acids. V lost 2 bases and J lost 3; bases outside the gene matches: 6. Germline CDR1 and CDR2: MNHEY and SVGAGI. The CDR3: CASSYATSGGDYEQYF. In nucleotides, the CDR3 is TGTGCCAGCAGTTACGCTACTAGCGGGGGCGACTACGAGCAGTACTTC.

This CDR3 reads CASSMTGFSGNTIYF. For the CDR3, the DNA is TGTGCCAGCAGCATGACAGGGTTCTCTGGAAACACCATATATTTT. This sequence joins TRBV7-9 and TRBJ1-3; 7 bases map to TRBD1. CDR1 and CDR2 (germline): SEHNR, FQNEAQ (reference sequence). The CDR3 totals 15 residues. J lost 0 bases, V lost 5 bases, and 4 bases had no gene match.

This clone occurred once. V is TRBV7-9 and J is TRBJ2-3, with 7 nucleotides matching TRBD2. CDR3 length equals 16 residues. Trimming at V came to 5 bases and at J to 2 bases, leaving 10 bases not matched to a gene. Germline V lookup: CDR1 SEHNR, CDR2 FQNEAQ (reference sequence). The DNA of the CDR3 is TGTGCCAGCAGCACGAGACTAGCAGCGTTCACAGATACGCAGTATTTT. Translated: CASSTRLAAFTDTQYF. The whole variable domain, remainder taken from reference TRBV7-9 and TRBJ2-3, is DTGVSQNPRHKITKRGQNVTFRCDPISEHNRLYWYRQTLGQGPEFLTYFQNEAQLEKSRLLSDRFSAERPKGSFSTLEIQRTEQGDSAMYLCASSTRLAAFTDTQYFGPGTRLTVL.

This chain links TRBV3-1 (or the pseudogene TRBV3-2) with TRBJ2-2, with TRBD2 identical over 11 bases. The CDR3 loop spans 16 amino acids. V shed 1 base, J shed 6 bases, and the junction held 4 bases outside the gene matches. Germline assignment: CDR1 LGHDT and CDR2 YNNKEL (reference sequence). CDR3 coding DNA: TGTGCCAGCAGCCAAGGGATAGCGGGGGGGCCCGGGGAGCTGTTTTTT. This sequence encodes CASSQGIAGGPGELFF.

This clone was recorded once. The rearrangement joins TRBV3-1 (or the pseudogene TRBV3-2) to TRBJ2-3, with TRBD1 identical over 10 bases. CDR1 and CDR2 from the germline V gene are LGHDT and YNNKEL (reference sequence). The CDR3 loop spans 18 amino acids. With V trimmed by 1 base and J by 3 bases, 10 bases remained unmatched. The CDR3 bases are TGTGCCAGCAGCCAAGTTATCCCGGGACAGGGGCGTACAGATACGCAGTATTTT. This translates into CASSQVIPGQGRTDTQYF.

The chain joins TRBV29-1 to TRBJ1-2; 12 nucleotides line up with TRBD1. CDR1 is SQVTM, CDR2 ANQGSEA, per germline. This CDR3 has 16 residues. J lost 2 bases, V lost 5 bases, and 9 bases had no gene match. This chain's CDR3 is CSVRRGGQGANYGYTF. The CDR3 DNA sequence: TGCAGCGTTCGGAGGGGGGGACAGGGGGCAAACTATGGCTACACCTTC.

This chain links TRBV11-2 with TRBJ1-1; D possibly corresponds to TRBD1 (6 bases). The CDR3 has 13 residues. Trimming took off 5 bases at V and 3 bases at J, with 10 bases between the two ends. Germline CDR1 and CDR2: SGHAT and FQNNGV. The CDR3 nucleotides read TGTGCCAGCAGCCCAAGGACAGACACTGAAGCTTTCTTT. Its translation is CASSPRTDTEAFF.

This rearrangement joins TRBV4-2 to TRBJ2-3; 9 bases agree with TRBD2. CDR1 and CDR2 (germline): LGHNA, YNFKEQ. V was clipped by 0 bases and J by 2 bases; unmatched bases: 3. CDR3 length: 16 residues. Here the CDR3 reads CASSQEPSGTTDTQYF. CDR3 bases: TGTGCCAGCAGCCAAGAGCCTAGCGGGACCACAGATACGCAGTATTTT.

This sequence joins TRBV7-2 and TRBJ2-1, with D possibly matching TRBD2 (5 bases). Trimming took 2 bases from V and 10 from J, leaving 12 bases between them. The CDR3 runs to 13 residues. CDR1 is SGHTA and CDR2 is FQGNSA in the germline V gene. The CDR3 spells CASSLWETIEQFF. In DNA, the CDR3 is TGTGCCAGCAGCTTATGGGAGACTATAGAGCAGTTCTTC.

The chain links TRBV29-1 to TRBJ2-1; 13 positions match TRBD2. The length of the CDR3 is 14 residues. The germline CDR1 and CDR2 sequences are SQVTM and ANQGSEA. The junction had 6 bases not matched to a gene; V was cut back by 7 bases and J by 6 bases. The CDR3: CSAITSGRANEQFF. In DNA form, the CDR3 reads TGCAGCGCTATAACTAGCGGGAGGGCCAATGAGCAGTTCTTC.